These 31 T cell receptor beta chains were all obtained from the same sample, sequenced in a study of CD8 T cells in ankylosing spondylitis. TCRdb re-derived calls from the 5' RACE reads in MiXCR, one entry per CDR3 protein. The sample contains over 25,000 distinct CDR3 sequences, 11% to 15% of which appear only once. Sequencing was done on a sample of blood. The receptors originated from a male donor with ankylosing spondylitis or in good health (not recorded which).

The chain recombines TRBV12-3 or TRBV12-4 with TRBJ2-2; 14 positions agree with TRBD2. V shed 5 bases and J 6 bases; nucleotides not matched to a gene: 11. The CDR3 length is 18 residues. Written as DNA, the CDR3 is TGTGCCAGCAGTCCGGGACTAGCGGGAGCTAGTTCTTCCGGGGAGCTGTTTTTT. It translates to CASSPGLAGASSSGELFF.

This clonotype was recorded at least ten times. V usage is TRBV6-5 and J usage is TRBJ2-7; D is perhaps TRBD1 (7 bases). This CDR3 has 14 residues. Germline loops: CDR1 MNHEY, CDR2 SVGAGI. The V end lost 6 bases, the J end lost 3 bases, and 15 bases lay between the germline ends. This chain's CDR3 is CASSVAGQYYEQYF. The CDR3 nucleotides are TGTGCCAGCAGCGTCGCGGGACAGTACTACGAGCAGTACTTC.

This sequence joins TRBV7-9 and TRBJ2-1, with 9 bases aligning to TRBD1. Trimming cost V 6 bases and J 9 bases; bases outside gene matches: 12. This CDR3 spans 15 amino acids. Germline V gene data show CDR1 as SEHNR and CDR2 as FQNEAQ (reference sequence). CDR3 nucleotides: TGTGCCAGCAGTCCCGGGACAGGGTCGTTCGGTGAGCAGTTCTTC. Translated, it gives CASSPGTGSFGEQFF. Full variable domain (outside the CDR3, taken from reference TRBV7-9 and TRBJ2-1): DTGVSQNPRHKITKRGQNVTFRCDPISEHNRLYWYRQTLGQGPEFLTYFQNEAQLEKSRLLSDRFSAERPKGSFSTLEIQRTEQGDSAMYLCASSPGTGSFGEQFFGPGTRLTVL.

This clonotype has only a few counts. The rearrangement joins TRBV5-1 to TRBJ2-2; either TRBD1 or TRBD2 may fit D (5 bases each). This CDR3 has 15 residues. Per germline, CDR1 SGHRS and CDR2 YFSETQ. V was cut by 4 bases and J by 1 base, with 11 bases left in between. CDR3 region: CASSPGALNTGELFF. CDR3 DNA sequence: TGCGCCAGCAGCCCCGGGGCTCTGAACACCGGGGAGCTGTTTTTT.

This clonotype was recorded a few times. CDR3 loop: CASSLRGTRLTNTGELFF. The DNA of the CDR3 is TGTGCCAGCAGCTTACGCGGTACCCGTCTTACGAACACCGGGGAGCTGTTTTTT. The chain joins TRBV7-2 to TRBJ2-2; D not resolved. The CDR3 consists of 18 residues. Between the trimmed V and J ends, which lost 2 bases and 0 bases, there was a span of 16 bases. Per the germline V gene, CDR1 is SGHTA and CDR2 is FQGNSA. The entire variable domain, with the rest obtained from reference TRBV7-2 and TRBJ2-2, is as follows: GAGVSQSPSNKVTEKGKDVELRCDPISGHTALYWYRQSLGQGLEFLIYFQGNSAPDKSGLPSDRFSAERTGGSVSTLTIQRTQQEDSAVYLCASSLRGTRLTNTGELFFGEGSRLTVL.

The chain uses TRBV12-3 or TRBV12-4 and TRBJ2-3; 10 bases line up with TRBD1. CDR3 length: 15 amino acids. Losses at the gene ends were 6 bases for V and 2 bases for J; bases not matched to a gene: 5. The CDR3 spells CASSRTGGLTDTQYF. CDR3 DNA: TGTGCCAGCAGCCGGACAGGGGGTCTCACAGATACGCAGTATTTT.

Ten or more counts support this clonotype. This chain uses TRBV15 with TRBJ2-1; D possibly uses TRBD1 or TRBD2 (5 bases each). Trimming removed 0 bases from V and 4 bases from J, with 10 bases in between. The CDR3 has 15 amino acids. Germline V gives CDR1 LNHNV, CDR2 YYDKDF (reference sequence). Here the CDR3 reads CATSREGESYNEQFF. CDR3 nucleotides: TGTGCCACCAGCAGAGAGGGGGAGTCGTACAATGAGCAGTTCTTC.

J is TRBJ2-1 and V is TRBV11-3, with 9 nucleotides matching TRBD2. Trimming at V came to 2 bases and at J to 7 bases, leaving 6 bases not matched to a gene. Germline V CDR1 and CDR2: SGHNT, YENEEA. The CDR3 is made up of 15 amino acids. The CDR3 reads CASSLSSGRVNEQFF. The CDR3 DNA reads as TGTGCCAGCAGCTTAAGTAGCGGGAGAGTAAATGAGCAGTTCTTC.

The rearrangement links TRBV5-1 to TRBJ1-1; D is unresolved. The length of the CDR3 is 14 residues. Germline V CDR1 and CDR2: SGHRS, YFSETQ. Trimming took 4 bases from V and 0 from J, leaving 10 bases between them. CDR3 sequence (DNA): TGCGCCAGCAGCAAGCAGACCATGAACACTGAAGCTTTCTTT. Amino acid sequence: CASSKQTMNTEAFF.

This clonotype was observed a handful of times. The rearrangement joins TRBV28 to TRBJ1-1, with D perhaps matching TRBD1 (5 bases). The length of the CDR3 is 17 residues. Trimming left V 5 bases short and J 1 base short, with 20 bases between. In germline, CDR1 is MDHEN, CDR2 SYDVKM. In DNA form, the CDR3 reads TGTGCCAGCAGTCCAGACACGGCCGGGGGGTCGAACACTGAAGCTTTCTTT. As protein: CASSPDTAGGSNTEAFF.

The CDR3 spells CASSQNGDTEAFF. The CDR3 nucleotides are TGTGCCAGCAGCCAGAACGGGGACACTGAAGCTTTCTTT. V and J are TRBV7-2 and TRBJ1-1; D unclear. This CDR3 is 13 amino acids long. Germline loops: CDR1 SGHTA, CDR2 FQGNSA. V dropped 5 bases and J dropped 3 bases, with 10 bases sitting between them.

A word on this clonotype: One junction end does not reproduce the germline sequence, and a read error may be involved. CDR3 residues: CASRRSGSSAPQF. In nucleotides, the CDR3 is TGTGCCAGCAGGAGAAGTGGAAGCTCCGCCCCCCAATTT. The V call is TRBV3-1, the J call TRBJ1-1; D call uncertain. Germline assignment: CDR1 LGHDT and CDR2 YNNKEL (reference sequence). This CDR3 region has 13 residues.

By share of the sample, this clonotype is medium-sized (0.01 to 0.1%). V usage is TRBV6-6 and J usage is TRBJ2-7; D gene uncertain. V lost 8 bases, J lost 3 bases, and 8 bases lay in between. The CDR3 spans 11 residues. Germline loops: CDR1 MNHNY, CDR2 SVGAGI (reference sequence). CDR3 sequence reads: CASGTLYEQYF. DNA of the CDR3: TGTGCCAGCGGCACACTCTACGAGCAGTACTTC.

V usage is TRBV7-2 and J usage is TRBJ2-1; 9 bases agree with TRBD2. The V and J ends lost 2 bases and 9 bases, in that order; junction bases with no gene match: 11. Per germline, CDR1 SGHTA and CDR2 FQGNSA. The CDR3 length is 16 residues. The chain's CDR3 is CASSLIGGRALSEQFF. CDR3 in DNA: TGTGCCAGCAGCTTAATAGGCGGGAGGGCCCTCAGTGAGCAGTTCTTC.

This clonotype was seen a few times. The chain employs TRBV3-1 and TRBJ2-7; D remains ambiguous. In germline, CDR1 is LGHDT, CDR2 YNNKEL (reference sequence). Trimming cost V 1 base and J 5 bases, with 9 bases left between them. This CDR3 comprises 13 residues. The CDR3 reads CASSQGPGDEQYF. As DNA, the CDR3 is TGTGCCAGCAGCCAAGGCCCTGGGGACGAGCAGTACTTC.

The sample holds a few counts of this clonotype. This sequence joins TRBV11-2 and TRBJ2-2, with TRBD2 matching 11 bases. The trim removed 4 bases at V and 6 bases at J, leaving 4 bases unmatched. Germline V gives CDR1 SGHAT, CDR2 FQNNGV. The CDR3 sequence is 15 residues long. The CDR3 sequence is CASSSVAGGPGELFF. In DNA, the CDR3 is TGTGCCAGCAGCTCAGTAGCGGGGGGGCCCGGGGAGCTGTTTTTT. The whole variable domain, remainder taken from reference TRBV11-2 and TRBJ2-2, is EAGVAQSPRYKIIEKRQSVAFWCNPISGHATLYWYQQILGQGPKLLIQFQNNGVVDDSQLPKDRFSAERLKGVDSTLKIQPAKLEDSAVYLCASSSVAGGPGELFFGEGSRLTVL.

This clonotype appeared a few times. The chain recombines TRBV7-9 with TRBJ2-3, with 13 bases matching TRBD2. The CDR3 has 14 amino acids. Trimming removed 5 bases from V and 8 bases from J; junction bases left unmatched: 4. In germline, CDR1 is SEHNR, CDR2 FQNEAQ (reference sequence). The CDR3 sequence is CASSPGLAGSTQYF. The CDR3 DNA follows: TGTGCCAGCAGCCCGGGACTAGCGGGGAGTACGCAGTATTTT.

The V call is TRBV10-2, the J call TRBJ1-4, with D unresolved. Deletions cut 8 bases from V and 8 bases from J, with 12 bases between. The CDR3 totals 12 residues. CDR1 WSHSY and CDR2 SAAADI come from the germline V gene. This CDR3 reads CASGFYEEKLFF. In DNA, the CDR3 is TGCGCCAGCGGTTTTTATGAAGAAAAACTGTTTTTT.

The rearrangement joins TRBV14 to TRBJ2-2; no definite D call. CDR3 length: 12 residues. Between the trimmed V and J ends, which lost 3 bases and 1 base, there was a span of 0 bases. CDR1 and CDR2 (germline): SGHDN, FVKESK. CDR3 coding DNA: TGTGCCAGCAGCCAGAACACCGGGGAGCTGTTTTTT. Its protein product is CASSQNTGELFF. The full variable domain, its missing parts supplied by reference TRBV14 and TRBJ2-2, is EAGVTQFPSHSVIEKGQTVTLRCDPISGHDNLYWYRRVMGKEIKFLLHFVKESKQDESGMPNNRFLAERTGGTYSTLKVQPAELEDSGVYFCASSQNTGELFFGEGSRLTVL.

The V call is TRBV12-3 or TRBV12-4, the J call TRBJ1-5, with D possibly TRBD1 on 6 matching bases. CDR3 length: 14 amino acids. V was clipped by 6 bases and J by 2 bases, with 11 bases between them. CDR3 in amino acids: CASRSGGGNQPQHF. As DNA, the CDR3 is TGTGCCAGCAGATCCGGGGGCGGCAATCAGCCCCAGCATTTT.

This chain connects TRBV20-1 to TRBJ2-5; no clear D. Germline V CDR1 and CDR2: DFQATT, SNEGSKA (reference sequence). V was pared by 0 bases and J by 4 bases, with 15 bases between. This CDR3 comprises 15 residues. CDR3 protein: CSARDQGRRLETQYF. In DNA, the CDR3 is TGCAGTGCTAGAGATCAAGGGCGCCGTTTAGAGACCCAGTACTTC.

The chain carries TRBV29-1 and TRBJ2-1; D unclear. The V end lost 2 bases, the J end lost 6 bases, and 14 bases lay between the germline ends. Germline V gives CDR1 SQVTM, CDR2 ANQGSEA. This CDR3 region has 14 residues. The CDR3 loop is CSVERRVPSNEQFF. The CDR3 DNA reads as TGCAGCGTTGAACGTCGTGTTCCCTCCAATGAGCAGTTCTTC.

In this sample, this clonotype turned up a few times. The rearrangement joins TRBV18 to TRBJ1-1; D is unclear. Germline CDR1 reads KGHSH; CDR2 reads LQKENI. CDR3 length: 16 amino acids. Trimming removed 1 base at V and 1 base at J, with 13 bases between. The CDR3 sequence: CASSPLRLGTNTEAFF. In DNA, the CDR3 is TGTGCCAGCTCACCACTACGGCTAGGAACGAACACTGAAGCTTTCTTT.

The V gene is TRBV2, the J gene TRBJ2-7, with a tentative D call TRBD1 (6 bases). V was trimmed by 4 bases and J by 4 bases, leaving 8 bases between them. This CDR3 is 12 amino acids long. Germline V CDR1 and CDR2: SNHLY, FYNNEI. The CDR3, as DNA: TGTGCCAGCAGTGCTACAGGGTACGAGCAGTACTTC. This encodes CASSATGYEQYF.

This clonotype was detected a few times. CDR3 DNA: TGTGCCAGCAGTACAACCGGGCTGGGGGAGCTGTTTTTT. Its translation: CASSTTGLGELFF. The chain recombines TRBV6-1 with TRBJ2-2, with D unclear. V was cut by 5 bases and J by 8 bases, with 12 bases left in between. The CDR3 is 13 amino acids. Germline V CDR1 and CDR2: MNHNS, SASEGT.

The V gene is TRBV12-3 or TRBV12-4, the J gene TRBJ1-1, with 9 bases fitting TRBD1. V shed 5 bases, J shed 3 bases, and the junction held 1 base outside the gene matches. The CDR3 length is 13 residues. DNA of the CDR3: TGTGCCAGCAGTCGGACAGGGGACACTGAAGCTTTCTTT. Amino acid sequence: CASSRTGDTEAFF.

This clonotype came up a few times. The chain joins TRBV29-1 to TRBJ1-2, with D maybe TRBD1 (6 bases). Germline lookup yields CDR1 SQVTM and CDR2 ANQGSEA. The ends were cut back, 5 bases at V and 2 bases at J, with 15 bases in the middle. This CDR3 is 14 amino acids long. The CDR3 reads CSVFRPGQNYGYTF. In DNA form, the CDR3 reads TGCAGCGTTTTTAGACCGGGACAAAACTATGGCTACACCTTC. The full variable domain, completed using reference TRBV29-1 and TRBJ1-2, is SAVISQKPSRDICQRGTSLTIQCQVDSQVTMMFWYRQQPGQSLTLIATANQGSEATYESGFVIDKFPISRPNLTFSTLTVSNMSPEDSSIYLCSVFRPGQNYGYTFGSGTRLTVV.

The J gene is TRBJ2-2, the V gene TRBV4-1; D gene unclear. Per the germline V gene, CDR1 is MGHRA and CDR2 is YSYEKL. This CDR3 region has 12 residues. Trimming shortened V by 1 base and J by 5 bases, and 2 bases separated the two germline ends. DNA for the CDR3: TGCGCCAGCAGCCAAGTGACCGGGGAGCTGTTTTTT. Its protein product is CASSQVTGELFF.

This clonotype was detected many times. V is TRBV29-1 and J is TRBJ1-1; possible D gene TRBD1, 6 bases. The CDR3 totals 12 residues. The germline CDR1 and CDR2 sequences are SQVTM and ANQGSEA. V shed 7 bases and J shed 3 bases, with 12 bases lying between them. CDR3 region: CSGGPGDTEAFF. The CDR3 DNA is TGCAGCGGAGGCCCAGGGGACACTGAAGCTTTCTTT. Looking up the rest from reference TRBV29-1 and TRBJ1-1 gives the full variable domain: SAVISQKPSRDICQRGTSLTIQCQVDSQVTMMFWYRQQPGQSLTLIATANQGSEATYESGFVIDKFPISRPNLTFSTLTVSNMSPEDSSIYLCSGGPGDTEAFFGQGTRLTVV.

This chain connects TRBV10-3 to TRBJ2-1; D is unresolved. V dropped 2 bases and J dropped 6 bases, with 11 bases sitting between them. The germline V gene has CDR1 ENHRY and CDR2 SYGVKD. This CDR3 spans 14 amino acids. The CDR3 reads CAISEGVVGNEQFF. The CDR3 DNA is TGTGCCATCAGTGAGGGGGTGGTAGGCAATGAGCAGTTCTTC.

This clonotype appeared a few times. The V and J genes are TRBV28 and TRBJ2-1, with D tentatively TRBD1 (6 bases). V was shortened by 4 bases and J by 8 bases, with 18 bases between the two germline ends. The CDR3 length is 15 residues. CDR1 is MDHEN, CDR2 SYDVKM, per germline. CDR3: CASSSLGAGAHEQFF. In DNA, the CDR3 is TGTGCCAGCAGTTCCCTTGGGGCAGGGGCCCATGAGCAGTTCTTC.